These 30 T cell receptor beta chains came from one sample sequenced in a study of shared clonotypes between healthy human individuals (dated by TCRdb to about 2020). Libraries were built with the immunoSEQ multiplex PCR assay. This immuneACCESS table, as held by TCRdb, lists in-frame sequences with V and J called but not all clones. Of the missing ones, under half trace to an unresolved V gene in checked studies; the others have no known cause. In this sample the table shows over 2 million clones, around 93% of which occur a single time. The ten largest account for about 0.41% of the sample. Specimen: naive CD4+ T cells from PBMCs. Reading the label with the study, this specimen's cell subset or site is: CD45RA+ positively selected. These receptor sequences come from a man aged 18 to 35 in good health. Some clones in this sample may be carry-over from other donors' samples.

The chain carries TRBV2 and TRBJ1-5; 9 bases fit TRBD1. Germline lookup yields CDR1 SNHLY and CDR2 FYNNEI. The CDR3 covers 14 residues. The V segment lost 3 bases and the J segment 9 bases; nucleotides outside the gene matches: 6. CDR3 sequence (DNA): TGTGCCAGCAGTGAGGACAGGGGTCAACGGCCCCAGCATTTT. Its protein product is CASSEDRGQRPQHF.

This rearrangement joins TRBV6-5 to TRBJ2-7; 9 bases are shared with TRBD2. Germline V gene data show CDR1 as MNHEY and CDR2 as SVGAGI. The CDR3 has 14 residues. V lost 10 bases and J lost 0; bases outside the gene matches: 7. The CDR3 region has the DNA TGTGCCACCCGCGGGAGGGCTAGCTCCTACGAGCAGTACTTC. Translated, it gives CATRGRASSYEQYF.

CDR3: CASSDSGGGYGYTF. The CDR3 DNA reads as TGTGCCAGCAGTGACTCCGGGGGCGGCTATGGCTACACCTTC. This sequence joins TRBV6-4 and TRBJ1-2; TRBD1 is a possible D gene (6 bases). Per germline, CDR1 MRHNA and CDR2 SNTAGT. The CDR3 sequence is 14 residues long. Trimming cost V 0 bases and J 4 bases, with 9 bases left between them.

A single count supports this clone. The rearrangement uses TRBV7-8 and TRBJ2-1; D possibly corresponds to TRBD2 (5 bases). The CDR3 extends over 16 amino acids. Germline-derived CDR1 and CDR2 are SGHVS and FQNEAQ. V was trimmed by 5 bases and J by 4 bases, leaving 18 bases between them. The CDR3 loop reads CASSPSRGPRYNEQFF. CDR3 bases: TGTGCCAGCAGCCCAAGTCGAGGGCCTAGGTACAATGAGCAGTTCTTC.

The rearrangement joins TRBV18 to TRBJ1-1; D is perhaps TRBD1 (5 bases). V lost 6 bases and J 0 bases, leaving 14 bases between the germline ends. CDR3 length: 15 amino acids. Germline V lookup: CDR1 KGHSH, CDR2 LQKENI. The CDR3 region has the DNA TGTGCCAGCTCGCGTTCTACAGGAATGAACACTGAAGCTTTCTTT. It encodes CASSRSTGMNTEAFF.

CDR3: CASTRGGRGNIRNQPQHF. The CDR3 DNA is TGTGCCAGCACACGGGGAGGACGGGGAAATATTAGGAATCAGCCCCAGCATTTT. The rearrangement links TRBV27 to TRBJ1-5; D remains unclear. The CDR3 runs 18 residues. Germline V lookup: CDR1 MNHEY, CDR2 SMNVEV (reference sequence). V lost 7 bases and J 4 bases, leaving 26 bases between the germline ends.

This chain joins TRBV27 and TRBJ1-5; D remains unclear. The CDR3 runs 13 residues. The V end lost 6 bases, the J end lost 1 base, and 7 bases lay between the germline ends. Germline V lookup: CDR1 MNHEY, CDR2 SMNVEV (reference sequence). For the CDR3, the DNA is TGTGCCAGCAGGCCTCAAAGCAATCAGCCCCAGCATTTT. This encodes CASRPQSNQPQHF.

The CDR3 protein is CASSPTTPTDTQYF. The CDR3 nucleotides are TGTGCCAGCTCACCAACGACCCCTACAGATACGCAGTATTTT. The chain couples TRBV18 to TRBJ2-3, with no clear D. Germline V gene data show CDR1 as KGHSH and CDR2 as LQKENI. V was shortened by 2 bases and J by 3 bases, with 9 bases between the two germline ends. This CDR3 comprises 14 residues.

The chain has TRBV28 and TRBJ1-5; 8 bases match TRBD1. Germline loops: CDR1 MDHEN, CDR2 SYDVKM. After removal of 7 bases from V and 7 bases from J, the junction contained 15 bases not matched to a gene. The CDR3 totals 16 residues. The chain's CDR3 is CASTLARPGGIQPQHF. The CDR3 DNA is TGTGCCAGCACCCTCGCCCGGCCAGGGGGCATCCAGCCCCAGCATTTT.

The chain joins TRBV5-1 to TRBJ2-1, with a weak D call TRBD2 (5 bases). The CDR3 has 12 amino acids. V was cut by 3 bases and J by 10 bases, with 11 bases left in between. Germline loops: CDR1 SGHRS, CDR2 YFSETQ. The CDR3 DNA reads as TGCGCCAGCAGCTGGACTCGTGGCGAGCAGTTCTTC. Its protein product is CASSWTRGEQFF. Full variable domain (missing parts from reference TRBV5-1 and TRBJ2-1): KAGVTQTPRYLIKTRGQQVTLSCSPISGHRSVSWYQQTPGQGLQFLFEYFSETQRNKGNFPGRFSGRQFSNSRSEMNVSTLELGDSALYLCASSWTRGEQFFGPGTRLTVL.

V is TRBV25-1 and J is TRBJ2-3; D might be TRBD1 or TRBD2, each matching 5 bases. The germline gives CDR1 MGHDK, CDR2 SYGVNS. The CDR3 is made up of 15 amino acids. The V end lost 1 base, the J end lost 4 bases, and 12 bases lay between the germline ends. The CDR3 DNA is TGTGCCAGCAGTGAATTTAGAGGGGCTGCAGATACGCAGTATTTT. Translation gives CASSEFRGAADTQYF.

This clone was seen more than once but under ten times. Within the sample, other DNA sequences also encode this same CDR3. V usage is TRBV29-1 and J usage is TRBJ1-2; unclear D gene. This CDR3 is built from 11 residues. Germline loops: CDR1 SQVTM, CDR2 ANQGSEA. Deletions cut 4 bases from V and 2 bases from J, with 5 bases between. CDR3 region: CSVGENYGYTF. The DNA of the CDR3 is TGCAGCGTTGGGGAGAACTATGGCTACACCTTC. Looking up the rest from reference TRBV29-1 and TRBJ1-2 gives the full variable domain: SAVISQKPSRDICQRGTSLTIQCQVDSQVTMMFWYRQQPGQSLTLIATANQGSEATYESGFVIDKFPISRPNLTFSTLTVSNMSPEDSSIYLCSVGENYGYTFGSGTRLTVV.

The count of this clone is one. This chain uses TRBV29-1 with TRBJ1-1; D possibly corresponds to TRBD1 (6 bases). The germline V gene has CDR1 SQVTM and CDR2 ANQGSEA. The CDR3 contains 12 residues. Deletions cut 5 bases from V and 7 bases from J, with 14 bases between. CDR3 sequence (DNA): TGCAGCGTTCACCAGGGGAGCTATGAAGCTTTCTTT. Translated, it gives CSVHQGSYEAFF.

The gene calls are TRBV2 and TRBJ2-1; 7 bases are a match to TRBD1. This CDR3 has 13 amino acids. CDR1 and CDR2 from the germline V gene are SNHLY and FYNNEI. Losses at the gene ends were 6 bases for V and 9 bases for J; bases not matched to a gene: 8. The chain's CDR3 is CASSLDRYVEQFF. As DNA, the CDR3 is TGTGCCAGCAGCTTGGACAGGTATGTTGAGCAGTTCTTC.

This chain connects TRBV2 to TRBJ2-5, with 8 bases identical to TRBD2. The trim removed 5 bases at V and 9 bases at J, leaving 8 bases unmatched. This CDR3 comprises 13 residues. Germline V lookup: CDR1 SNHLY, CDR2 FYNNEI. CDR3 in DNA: TGTGCCAGCAGTATTCGAGTGCGGGGGGCCCAGTACTTC. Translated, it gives CASSIRVRGAQYF.

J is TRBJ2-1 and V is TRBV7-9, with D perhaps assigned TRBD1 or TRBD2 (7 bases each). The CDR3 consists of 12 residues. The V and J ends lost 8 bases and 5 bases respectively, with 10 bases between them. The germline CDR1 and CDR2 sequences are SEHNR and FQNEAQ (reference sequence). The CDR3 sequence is CASQGGNNEQFF. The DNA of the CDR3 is TGTGCCAGCCAGGGGGGGAACAATGAGCAGTTCTTC.

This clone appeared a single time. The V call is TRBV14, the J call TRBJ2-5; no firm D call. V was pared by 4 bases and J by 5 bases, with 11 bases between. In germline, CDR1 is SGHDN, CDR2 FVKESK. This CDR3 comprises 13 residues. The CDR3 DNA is TGTGCCAGCAGCCGAAATACCCGGGAGACCCAGTACTTC. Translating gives CASSRNTRETQYF. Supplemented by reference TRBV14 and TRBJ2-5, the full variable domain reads EAGVTQFPSHSVIEKGQTVTLRCDPISGHDNLYWYRRVMGKEIKFLLHFVKESKQDESGMPNNRFLAERTGGTYSTLKVQPAELEDSGVYFCASSRNTRETQYFGPGTRLLVL.

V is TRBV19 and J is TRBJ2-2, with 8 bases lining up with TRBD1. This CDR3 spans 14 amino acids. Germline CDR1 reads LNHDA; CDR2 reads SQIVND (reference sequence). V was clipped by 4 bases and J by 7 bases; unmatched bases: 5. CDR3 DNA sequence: TGTGCCAGTAGTACTACAGGGGGAAACGGGGAGCTGTTTTTT. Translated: CASSTTGGNGELFF.

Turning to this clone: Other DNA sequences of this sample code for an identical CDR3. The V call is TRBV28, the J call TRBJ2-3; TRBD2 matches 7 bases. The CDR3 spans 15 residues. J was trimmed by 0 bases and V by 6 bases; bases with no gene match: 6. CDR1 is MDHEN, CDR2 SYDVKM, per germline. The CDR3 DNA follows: TGTGCCAGCAGCCCTCTAGCGGACAGCACAGATACGCAGTATTTT. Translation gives CASSPLADSTDTQYF. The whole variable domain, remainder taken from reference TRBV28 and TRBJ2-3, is DVKVTQSSRYLVKRTGEKVFLECVQDMDHENMFWYRQDPGLGLRLIYFSYDVKMKEKGDIPEGYSVSREKKERFSLILESASTNQTSMYLCASSPLADSTDTQYFGPGTRLTVL.

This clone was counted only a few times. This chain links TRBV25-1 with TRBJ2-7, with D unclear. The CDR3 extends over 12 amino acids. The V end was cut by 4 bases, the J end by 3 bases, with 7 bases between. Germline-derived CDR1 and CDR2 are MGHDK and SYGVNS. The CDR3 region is CASSGSGYEQYF. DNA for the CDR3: TGTGCCAGCAGTGGCTCGGGCTACGAGCAGTACTTC.

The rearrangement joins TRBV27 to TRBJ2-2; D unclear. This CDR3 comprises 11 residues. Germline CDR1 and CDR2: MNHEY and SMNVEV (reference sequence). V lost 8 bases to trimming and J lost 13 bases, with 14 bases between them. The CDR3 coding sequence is TGTGCCAGCGGGCGACCATTGGGGCTGTTTTTT. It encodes CASGRPLGLFF.

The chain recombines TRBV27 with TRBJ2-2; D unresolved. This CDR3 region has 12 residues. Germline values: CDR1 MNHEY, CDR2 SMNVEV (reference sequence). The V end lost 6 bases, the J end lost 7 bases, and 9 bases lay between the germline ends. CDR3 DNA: TGTGCCAGCAGCAGGACGGTCGGGGAGCTGTTTTTT. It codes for CASSRTVGELFF.

The CDR3 coding sequence is TGTGCCAGCAGCCAACGGGACTTCGGCCAGCCCCAGCATTTT. It yields the protein CASSQRDFGQPQHF. V usage is TRBV7-9 and J usage is TRBJ1-5; TRBD1 might be the D (5 bases). The CDR3 sequence is 14 residues long. Germline-derived CDR1 and CDR2 are SEHNR and FQNEAQ (reference sequence). V gave up 5 bases and J gave up 7 bases, with 15 bases separating them. Looking up the rest from reference TRBV7-9 and TRBJ1-5 gives the full variable domain: DTGVSQNPRHKITKRGQNVTFRCDPISEHNRLYWYRQTLGQGPEFLTYFQNEAQLEKSRLLSDRFSAERPKGSFSTLEIQRTEQGDSAMYLCASSQRDFGQPQHFGDGTRLSIL.

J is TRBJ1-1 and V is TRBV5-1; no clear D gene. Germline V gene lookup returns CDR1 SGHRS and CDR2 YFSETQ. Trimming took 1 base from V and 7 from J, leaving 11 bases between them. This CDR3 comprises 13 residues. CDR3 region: CASSLIVENEAFF. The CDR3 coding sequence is TGCGCCAGCAGCTTGATAGTCGAAAATGAAGCTTTCTTT.

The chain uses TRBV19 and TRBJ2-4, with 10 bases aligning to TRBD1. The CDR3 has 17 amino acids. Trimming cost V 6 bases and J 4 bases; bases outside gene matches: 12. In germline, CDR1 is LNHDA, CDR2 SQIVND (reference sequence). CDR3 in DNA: TGTGCCAGTAGAGGTCCGGGACAGGGGCGGGGAAAAAACATTCAGTACTTC. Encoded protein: CASRGPGQGRGKNIQYF.

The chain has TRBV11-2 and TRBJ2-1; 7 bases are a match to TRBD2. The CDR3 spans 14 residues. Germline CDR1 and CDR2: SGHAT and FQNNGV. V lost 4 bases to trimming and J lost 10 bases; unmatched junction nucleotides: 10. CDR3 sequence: CASSSPGTIYEQFF. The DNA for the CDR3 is TGTGCCAGCAGCTCTCCCGGGACTATCTACGAGCAGTTCTTC.

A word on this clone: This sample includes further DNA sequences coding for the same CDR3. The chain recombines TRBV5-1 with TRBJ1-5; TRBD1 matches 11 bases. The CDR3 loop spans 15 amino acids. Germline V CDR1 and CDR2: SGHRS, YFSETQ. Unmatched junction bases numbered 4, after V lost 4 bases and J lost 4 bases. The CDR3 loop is CASSTGTGGNQPQHF. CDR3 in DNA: TGCGCCAGCAGCACTGGGACAGGGGGAAATCAGCCCCAGCATTTT.

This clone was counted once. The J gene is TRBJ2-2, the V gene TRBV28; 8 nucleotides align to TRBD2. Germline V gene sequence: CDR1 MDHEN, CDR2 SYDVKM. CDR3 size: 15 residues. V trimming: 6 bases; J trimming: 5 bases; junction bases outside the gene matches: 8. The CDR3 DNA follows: TGTGCCAGCAGACTAGTGGCGGGAGGTACCGGGGAGCTGTTTTTT. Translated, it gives CASRLVAGGTGELFF.

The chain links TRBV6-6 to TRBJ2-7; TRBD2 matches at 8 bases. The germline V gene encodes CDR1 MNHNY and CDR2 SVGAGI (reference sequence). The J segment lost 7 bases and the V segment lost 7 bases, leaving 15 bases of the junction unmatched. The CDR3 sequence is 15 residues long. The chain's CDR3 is CASIGTPGGWGEQYF. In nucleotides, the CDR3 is TGTGCCAGCATTGGGACTCCGGGAGGGTGGGGGGAGCAGTACTTC.

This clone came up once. CDR3 amino acids: CASSTLGRGNEQFF. The CDR3 DNA sequence: TGTGCCAGCAGTACTTTAGGGAGGGGTAATGAGCAGTTCTTC. The J gene is TRBJ2-1, the V gene TRBV11-3, with 7 nucleotides matching TRBD2. The junction had 9 bases not matched to a gene; V was cut back by 6 bases and J by 7 bases. CDR3 size: 14 residues. CDR1 and CDR2 (germline): SGHNT, YENEEA.